These T cell receptor beta chains were read from a single sample in a study of blood T cell repertoires in COVID-19. The table came from immunoSEQ multiplex PCR; TCRdb's copy has only in-frame clones and leaves some out. The sample has a few hundred thousand clones, around 90% seen once. Input material: peripheral blood. These receptors originate from a man over 45 with active or convalescent COVID-19. Each CDR3 is given with its conserved first and last residue. Each record gives: V gene, D gene, clone size, J gene, CDR3 DNA, CDR3 protein. A D gene is named only where the DNA matches it firmly. Where a row states a size, it is once, few, many or the class of an expanded clone; other rows omit it.

v_call: TRBV19; d_call: -; clone_size: -; j_call: TRBJ1-3; cdr3_nt: TGTGCCAGTAGTACCCTGGACAGAGGCATCTCTGGAAACACCATATATTTT; cdr3_aa: CASSTLDRGISGNTIYF
v_call: TRBV12-3/TRBV12-4; d_call: -; clone_size: -; j_call: TRBJ1-4; cdr3_nt: TGTGCCAGCAGTTTACAGGTTAATGAAAAACTGTTTTTT; cdr3_aa: CASSLQVNEKLFF
v_call: TRBV7-9; d_call: TRBD1; clone_size: -; j_call: TRBJ2-3; cdr3_nt: TGTGCCAGCAGCCAGCCGTTGACAGGGGGATTAGATACGCAGTATTTT; cdr3_aa: CASSQPLTGGLDTQYF
v_call: TRBV2; d_call: -; clone_size: -; j_call: TRBJ1-1; cdr3_nt: TGTGCCAGCAGTGTGGACATTGATGCTGAAGCTTTCTTT; cdr3_aa: CASSVDIDAEAFF
v_call: TRBV21-1; d_call: -; clone_size: -; j_call: TRBJ2-7; cdr3_nt: TGTGCCAGCAGCCAAACGGTGGGGCAGGTGTCGTACGAGCAGTACTTC; cdr3_aa: CASSQTVGQVSYEQYF
v_call: TRBV7-3; d_call: -; clone_size: -; j_call: TRBJ2-6; cdr3_nt: TGTGCCAGCAGCTTAAACCAACTAGGCCTGTTTGGGGCCAACGTCCTGACTTTC; cdr3_aa: CASSLNQLGLFGANVLTF
v_call: TRBV12-3/TRBV12-4; d_call: -; clone_size: -; j_call: TRBJ1-2; cdr3_nt: TGTGCCAGCAGTTTAGCCGGGTCTTATGGCTACACCTTC; cdr3_aa: CASSLAGSYGYTF
v_call: TRBV28; d_call: TRBD1; clone_size: -; j_call: TRBJ2-1; cdr3_nt: TGTGCCAGCTGTGGACAGGGAGACAAAAATGAGCAGTTCTTC; cdr3_aa: CASCGQGDKNEQFF
v_call: TRBV7-6; d_call: -; clone_size: -; j_call: TRBJ2-3; cdr3_nt: TGTGCCAGCAGCTTAGTCTTGGGCGGGGGCACAGATACGCAGTATTTT; cdr3_aa: CASSLVLGGGTDTQYF
v_call: TRBV7-9; d_call: -; clone_size: few; j_call: TRBJ2-7; cdr3_nt: TGTGCCAGCAGCTCTCACTATGACGAGCAGTACTTC; cdr3_aa: CASSSHYDEQYF
v_call: TRBV2; d_call: -; clone_size: -; j_call: TRBJ2-5; cdr3_nt: TGTGCCAGCAGTTCCGGACTGACGGGGTTGGGAGGCAGGGAGACCCAGTACTTC; cdr3_aa: CASSSGLTGLGGRETQYF
v_call: TRBV6-5; d_call: TRBD2; clone_size: -; j_call: TRBJ2-1; cdr3_nt: TGTGCTTGTGGGGCGGGAGGTACCTCCTACAATGAGCAGTTCTTC; cdr3_aa: CACGAGGTSYNEQFF
v_call: TRBV5-3; d_call: -; clone_size: -; j_call: TRBJ2-7; cdr3_nt: TGTGCCAGAAGCTTGGACAGACGGAACTACGAGCAGTACTTC; cdr3_aa: CARSLDRRNYEQYF
v_call: TRBV12-3/TRBV12-4; d_call: -; clone_size: -; j_call: TRBJ1-6; cdr3_nt: TGTGCCAGCAGTTTTCGGGGTTCACCCCTCCACTTT; cdr3_aa: CASSFRGSPLHF
v_call: TRBV2; d_call: TRBD1; clone_size: few; j_call: TRBJ1-2; cdr3_nt: TGTGCCAGCAGTTTCATACAGGGGGAAGCTGGCTACACCTTC; cdr3_aa: CASSFIQGEAGYTF
v_call: TRBV7-9; d_call: -; clone_size: -; j_call: TRBJ1-1; cdr3_nt: TGTGCCAGCAGCCCTGGACAGATCAGCTCCATGAACACTGAAGCTTTCTTT; cdr3_aa: CASSPGQISSMNTEAFF
v_call: TRBV28; d_call: TRBD1; clone_size: -; j_call: TRBJ1-2; cdr3_nt: TGTGCCAGCGGTCAGGGACAGTACTATGGCTACACCTTC; cdr3_aa: CASGQGQYYGYTF
v_call: TRBV3-1/TRBV3-2; d_call: -; clone_size: -; j_call: TRBJ1-6; cdr3_nt: TGTGCCAGCAGCCAAGGATTGCGGTATTCACCCCTCCACTTT; cdr3_aa: CASSQGLRYSPLHF